This TCR beta chain is drawn from a study of blood T cell repertoires in COVID-19 (dated by TCRdb to about 2020). Background on the whole study: The collaborator samples originated in the United States, Italy and Spain and spanned the acute and convalescent phases of COVID-19. Samples were obtained from the ongoing ImmuneRACE study (first 160 participants) and from over 1,000 subjects provided by 6 global collaborators. The repertoires were made available in a free public database intended to serve as a resource for research on the immune response to SARS-CoV-2. The dataset comprised deeply sampled blood TCRbeta repertoires from subjects exposed to, actively infected with, or recovered from COVID-19. The sample metadata nearly always contained a de-identified subject ID, COVID-19 status, age in years and sex. HLA class I and class II types, where available, came from metadata supplied by the sample provider rather than from assay-based typing. The prospective study material was composed of cDNA or gDNA derived from T cells, B-cell-depleted T cells, or PBMCs. General conclusions and limits of the study: Clinical and demographic metadata were provided uncurated, with the amount varying by source and participant.

Each collaborating institution followed its own protocols to collect whole blood in K2EDTA tubes. Collaborator samples were shipped for TCRbeta analysis as frozen whole blood, isolated PBMCs, or DNA extracted from either sample type. After removal of 3 bases from V and 3 bases from J, the junction retains 6 bases not matched to a gene. From a lookup of the germline V gene, CDR1 and CDR2 are KGHSH and LQKENI. Including cysteine and phenylalanine, the CDR3 has 15 amino acids. Kept here is only the CDR3 DNA, which spans 45 bases and is read in frame from base 1. TCRbeta CDR3 regions were amplified from genomic DNA by means of the immunoSEQ Assay, a bias-controlled multiplex PCR. The authors processed their data as follows. Nucleated cell counts per sample were estimated from amplification of reference gene primers within the assay. To quantify the absolute abundance of each unique TCRbeta CDR3 rearrangement, sequence reads were collapsed and filtered. For each sample, productive Simpson clonality was calculated as the square root of Simpson's diversity index over productive rearrangements. The source is immuneACCESS, and TCRdb retained only in-frame sequences with V and J called. Part of the clones is not carried over; for the studies checked, unresolved V genes explain less than half of this, and the remainder is unexplained. From that table come the V and J calls and clone size; the DNA was used to work out D and trimming. Across this sample there are some 200,000 clones, with approximately 92% seen only once. Of the sample, approximately 0.56% falls within the top ten clones.

Comments on this clone: Its antigen is not yet known. No much larger clonotype is one base removed from it; base qualities were not supplied.

The sequence is built from TRBV18 and TRBJ2-7; 9 bases in the middle match TRBD1. The clonotype comes from a man between 50 and 59 years old with acute or convalescent COVID-19. Sequencing used peripheral blood. The encoded CDR3 is CASSPKQGAVYEQYF. The DNA sequence reads TGTGCCAGCTCACCGAAACAGGGGGCAGTCTACGAGCAGTACTTC.